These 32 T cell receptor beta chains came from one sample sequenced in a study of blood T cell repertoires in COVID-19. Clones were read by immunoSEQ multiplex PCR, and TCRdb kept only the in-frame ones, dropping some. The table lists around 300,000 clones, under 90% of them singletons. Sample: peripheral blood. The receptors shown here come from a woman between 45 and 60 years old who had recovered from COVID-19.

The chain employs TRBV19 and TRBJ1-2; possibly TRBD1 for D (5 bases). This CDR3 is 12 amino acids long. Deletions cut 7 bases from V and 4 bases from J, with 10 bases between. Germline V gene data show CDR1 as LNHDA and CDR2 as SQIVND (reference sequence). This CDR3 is CASNQGPYGYTF. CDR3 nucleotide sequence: TGTGCCAGTAATCAGGGTCCCTATGGCTACACCTTC.

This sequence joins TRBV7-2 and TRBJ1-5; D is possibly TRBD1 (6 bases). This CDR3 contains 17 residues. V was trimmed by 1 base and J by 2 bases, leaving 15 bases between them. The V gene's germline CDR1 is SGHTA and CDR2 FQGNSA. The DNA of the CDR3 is TGTGCCAGCAGCTTAGGGTTGGGGGGGCGCGGCAATCAGCCCCAGCATTTT. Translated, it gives CASSLGLGGRGNQPQHF.

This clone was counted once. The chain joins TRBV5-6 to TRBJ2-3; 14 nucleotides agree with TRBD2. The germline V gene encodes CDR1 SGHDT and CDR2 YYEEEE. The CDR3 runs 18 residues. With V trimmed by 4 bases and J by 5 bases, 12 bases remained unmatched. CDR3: CASSLPGLAGAGLDTQYF. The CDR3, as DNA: TGTGCCAGCAGCCTCCCGGGACTAGCGGGGGCCGGGTTAGATACGCAGTATTTT.

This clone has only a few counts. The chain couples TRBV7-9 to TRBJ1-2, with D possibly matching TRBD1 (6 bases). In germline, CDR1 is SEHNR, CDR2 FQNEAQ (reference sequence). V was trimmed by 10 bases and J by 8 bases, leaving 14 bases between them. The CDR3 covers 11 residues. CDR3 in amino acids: CATYRVRGYTF. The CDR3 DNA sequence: TGTGCCACCTACAGGGTGAGGGGCTACACCTTC.

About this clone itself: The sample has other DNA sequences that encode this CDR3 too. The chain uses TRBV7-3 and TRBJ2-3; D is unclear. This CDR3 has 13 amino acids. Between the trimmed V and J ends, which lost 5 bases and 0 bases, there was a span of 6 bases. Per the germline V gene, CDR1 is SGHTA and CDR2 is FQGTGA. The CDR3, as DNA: TGTGCCAGCAGCCCGACTAGCACAGATACGCAGTATTTT. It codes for CASSPTSTDTQYF. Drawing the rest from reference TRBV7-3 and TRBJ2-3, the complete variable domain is GAGVSQTPSNKVTEKGKYVELRCDPISGHTALYWYRQSLGQGPEFLIYFQGTGAADDSGLPNDRFFAVRPEGSVSTLKIQRTERGDSAVYLCASSPTSTDTQYFGPGTRLTVL.

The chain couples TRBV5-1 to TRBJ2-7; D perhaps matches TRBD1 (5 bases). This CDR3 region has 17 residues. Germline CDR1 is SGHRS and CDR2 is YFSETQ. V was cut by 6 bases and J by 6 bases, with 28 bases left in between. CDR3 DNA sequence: TGCGCCAGCAACATCACTACAGGTGCGCCTAGATTTGGCGAGCAGTACTTC. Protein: CASNITTGAPRFGEQYF.

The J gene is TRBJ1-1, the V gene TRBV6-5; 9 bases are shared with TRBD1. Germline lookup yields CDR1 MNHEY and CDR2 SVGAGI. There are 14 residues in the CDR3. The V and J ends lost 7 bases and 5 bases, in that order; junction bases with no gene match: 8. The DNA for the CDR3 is TGTGCCAGCAATATAAGACAGGGGGAGACTGAAGCTTTCTTT. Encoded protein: CASNIRQGETEAFF.

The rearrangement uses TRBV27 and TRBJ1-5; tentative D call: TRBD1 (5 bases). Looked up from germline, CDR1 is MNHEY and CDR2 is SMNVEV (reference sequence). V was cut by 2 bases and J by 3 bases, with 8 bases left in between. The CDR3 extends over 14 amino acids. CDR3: CASSLQGINQPQHF. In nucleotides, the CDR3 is TGTGCCAGCAGTTTACAGGGTATCAATCAGCCCCAGCATTTT.

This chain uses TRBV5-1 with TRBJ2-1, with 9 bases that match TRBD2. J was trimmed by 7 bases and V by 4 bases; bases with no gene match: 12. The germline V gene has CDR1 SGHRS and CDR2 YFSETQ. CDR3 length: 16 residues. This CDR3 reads CASSPAVAGVGNEQFF. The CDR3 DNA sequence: TGCGCCAGCAGCCCGGCGGTAGCGGGGGTCGGGAATGAGCAGTTCTTC. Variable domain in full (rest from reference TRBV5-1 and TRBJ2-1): KAGVTQTPRYLIKTRGQQVTLSCSPISGHRSVSWYQQTPGQGLQFLFEYFSETQRNKGNFPGRFSGRQFSNSRSEMNVSTLELGDSALYLCASSPAVAGVGNEQFFGPGTRLTVL.

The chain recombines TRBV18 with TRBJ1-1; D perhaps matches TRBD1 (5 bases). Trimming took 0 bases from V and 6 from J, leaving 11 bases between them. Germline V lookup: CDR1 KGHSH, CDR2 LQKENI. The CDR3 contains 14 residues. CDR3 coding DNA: TGTGCCAGCTCACCACCCGGGACTGCTTCTGAAGCTTTCTTT. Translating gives CASSPPGTASEAFF.

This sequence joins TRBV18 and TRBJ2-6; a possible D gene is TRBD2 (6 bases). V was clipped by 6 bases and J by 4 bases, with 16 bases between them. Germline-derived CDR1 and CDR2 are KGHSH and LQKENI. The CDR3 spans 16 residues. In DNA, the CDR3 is TGTGCCAGCTCCTCCGCGACCGGAGGGGGGGCCAACGTCCTGACTTTC. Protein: CASSSATGGGANVLTF. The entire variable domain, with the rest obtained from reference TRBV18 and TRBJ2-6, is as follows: NAGVMQNPRHLVRRRGQEARLRCSPMKGHSHVYWYRQLPEEGLKFMVYLQKENIIDESGMPKERFSAEFPKEGPSILRIQQVVRGDSAAYFCASSSATGGGANVLTFGAGSRLTVL.

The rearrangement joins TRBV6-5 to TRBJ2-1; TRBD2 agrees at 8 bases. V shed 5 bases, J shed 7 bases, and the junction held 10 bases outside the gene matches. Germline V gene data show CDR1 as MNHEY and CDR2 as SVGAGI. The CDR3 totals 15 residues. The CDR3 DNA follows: TGTGCCAGCAGTCGGACGGACTCGGGGGGGAATGAGCAGTTCTTC. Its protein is CASSRTDSGGNEQFF.

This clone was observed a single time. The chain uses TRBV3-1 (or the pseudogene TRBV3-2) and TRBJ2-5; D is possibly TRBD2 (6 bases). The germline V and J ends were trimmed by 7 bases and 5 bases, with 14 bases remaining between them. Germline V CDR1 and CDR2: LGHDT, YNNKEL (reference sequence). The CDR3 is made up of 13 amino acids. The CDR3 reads CASNDLAKETQYF. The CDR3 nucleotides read TGTGCCAGCAACGACCTAGCGAAGGAGACCCAGTACTTC.

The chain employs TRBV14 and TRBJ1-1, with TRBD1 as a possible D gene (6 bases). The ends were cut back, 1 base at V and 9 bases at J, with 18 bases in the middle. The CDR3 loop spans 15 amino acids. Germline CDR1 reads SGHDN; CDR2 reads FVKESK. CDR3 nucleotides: TGTGCCAGCAGCCAAGGGATTACAGGGAGAGGAAAAGCTTTCTTT. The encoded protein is CASSQGITGRGKAFF.

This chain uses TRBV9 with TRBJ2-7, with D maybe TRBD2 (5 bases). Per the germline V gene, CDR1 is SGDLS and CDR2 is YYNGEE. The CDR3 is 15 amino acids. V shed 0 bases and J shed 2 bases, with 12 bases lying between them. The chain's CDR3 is CASSVGEHGAYEQYF. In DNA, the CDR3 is TGTGCCAGCAGCGTAGGGGAGCATGGGGCCTACGAGCAGTACTTC.

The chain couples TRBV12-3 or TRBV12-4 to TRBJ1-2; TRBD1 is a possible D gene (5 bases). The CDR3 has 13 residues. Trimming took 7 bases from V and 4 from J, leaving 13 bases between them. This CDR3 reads CASTRGRGYGYTF. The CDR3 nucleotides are TGTGCCAGCACTCGGGGGAGGGGCTATGGCTACACCTTC.

CDR3 loop: CASSKPGLAKNIQYF. In DNA form, the CDR3 reads TGTGCCAGTAGTAAACCCGGACTAGCCAAAAACATTCAGTACTTC. This rearrangement joins TRBV19 to TRBJ2-4, with a possible D match to TRBD2 (5 bases). Trimming removed 4 bases at V and 0 bases at J, with 10 bases between. The CDR3 has 15 amino acids. The germline V gene encodes CDR1 LNHDA and CDR2 SQIVND (reference sequence).

CDR3 residues: CASRTGQAVYEQYF. Here the CDR3 DNA reads TGTGCCAGCAGGACGGGACAGGCAGTATACGAGCAGTACTTC. V is TRBV27 and J is TRBJ2-7, with 8 bases fitting TRBD1. The CDR3 has 14 amino acids. Trimming took 6 bases from V and 4 from J; bases not matched to a gene: 8. The germline gives CDR1 MNHEY, CDR2 SMNVEV (reference sequence).

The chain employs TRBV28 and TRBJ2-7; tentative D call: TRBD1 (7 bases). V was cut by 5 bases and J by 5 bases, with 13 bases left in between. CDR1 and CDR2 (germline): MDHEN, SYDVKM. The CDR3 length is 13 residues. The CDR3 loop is CASSAGGQDEQYF. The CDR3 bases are TGTGCCAGCAGTGCAGGGGGGCAGGACGAGCAGTACTTC.

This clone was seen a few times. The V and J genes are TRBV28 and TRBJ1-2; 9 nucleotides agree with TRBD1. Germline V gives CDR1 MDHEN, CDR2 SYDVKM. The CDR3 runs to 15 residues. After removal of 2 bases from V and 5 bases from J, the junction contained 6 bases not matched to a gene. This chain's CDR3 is CASSLVGQGPYGYTF. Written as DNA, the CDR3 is TGTGCCAGCAGTTTAGTCGGACAGGGGCCTTATGGCTACACCTTC.

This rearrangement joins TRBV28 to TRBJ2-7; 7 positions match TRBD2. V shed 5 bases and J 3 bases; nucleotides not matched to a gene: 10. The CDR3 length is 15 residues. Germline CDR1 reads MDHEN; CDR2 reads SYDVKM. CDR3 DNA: TGTGCCAGCAGTGTAACTAGCGAAGGGTACTACGAGCAGTACTTC. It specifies CASSVTSEGYYEQYF.

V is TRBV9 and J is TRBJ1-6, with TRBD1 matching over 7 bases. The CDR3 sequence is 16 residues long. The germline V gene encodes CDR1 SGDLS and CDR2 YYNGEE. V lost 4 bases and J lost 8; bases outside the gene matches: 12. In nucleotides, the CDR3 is TGTGCCAGCAGCCTGGGACAGACTTCCTCGGATTCACCCCTCCACTTT. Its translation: CASSLGQTSSDSPLHF.

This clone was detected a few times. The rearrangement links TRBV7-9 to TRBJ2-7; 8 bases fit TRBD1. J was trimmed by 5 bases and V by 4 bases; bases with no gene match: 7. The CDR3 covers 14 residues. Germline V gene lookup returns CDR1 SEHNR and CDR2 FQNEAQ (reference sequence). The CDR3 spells CASSYGTGSHEQYF. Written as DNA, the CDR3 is TGTGCCAGCAGCTATGGGACAGGTTCTCACGAGCAGTACTTC.

CDR3 nucleotide sequence: TGTGCCAGCAGTTACTCTGGGACAGGTTCCGGGGAGCTGTTTTTT. As protein: CASSYSGTGSGELFF. This chain uses TRBV6-5 with TRBJ2-2, with 8 bases aligning to TRBD1. The CDR3 has 15 residues. The ends lost 0 bases at V and 6 bases at J; junction bases unmatched: 3. CDR1 is MNHEY and CDR2 is SVGAGI in the germline V gene.

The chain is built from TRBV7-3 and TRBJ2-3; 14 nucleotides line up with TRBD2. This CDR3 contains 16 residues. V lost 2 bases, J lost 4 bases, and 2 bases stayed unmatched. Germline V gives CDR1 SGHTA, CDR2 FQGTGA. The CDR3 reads CASSLGTSGSADTQYF. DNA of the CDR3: TGTGCCAGCAGCTTAGGGACTAGCGGGAGTGCAGATACGCAGTATTTT.

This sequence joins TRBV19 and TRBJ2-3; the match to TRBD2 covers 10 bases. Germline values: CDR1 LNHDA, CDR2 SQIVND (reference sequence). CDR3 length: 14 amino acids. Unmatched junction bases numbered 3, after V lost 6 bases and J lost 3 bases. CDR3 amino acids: CASSGSGRTDTQYF. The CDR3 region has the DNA TGTGCCAGTAGCGGTAGCGGGAGGACAGATACGCAGTATTTT. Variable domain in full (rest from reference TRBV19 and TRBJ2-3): DGGITQSPKYLFRKEGQNVTLSCEQNLNHDAMYWYRQDPGQGLRLIYYSQIVNDFQKGDIAEGYSVSREKKESFPLTVTSAQKNPTAFYLCASSGSGRTDTQYFGPGTRLTVL.

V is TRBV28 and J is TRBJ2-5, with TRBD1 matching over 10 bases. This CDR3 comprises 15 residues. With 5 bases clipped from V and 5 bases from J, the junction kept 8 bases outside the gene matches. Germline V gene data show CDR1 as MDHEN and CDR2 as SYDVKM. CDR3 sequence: CASSPGQGELETQYF. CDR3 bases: TGTGCCAGCAGTCCCGGACAGGGGGAACTGGAGACCCAGTACTTC. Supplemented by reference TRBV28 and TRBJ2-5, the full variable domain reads DVKVTQSSRYLVKRTGEKVFLECVQDMDHENMFWYRQDPGLGLRLIYFSYDVKMKEKGDIPEGYSVSREKKERFSLILESASTNQTSMYLCASSPGQGELETQYFGPGTRLLVL.

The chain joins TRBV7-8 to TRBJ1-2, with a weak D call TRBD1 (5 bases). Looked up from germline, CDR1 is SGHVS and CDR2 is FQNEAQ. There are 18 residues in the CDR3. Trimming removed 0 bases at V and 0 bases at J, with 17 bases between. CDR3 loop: CASSLASVAGRANYGYTF. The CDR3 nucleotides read TGTGCCAGCAGCTTAGCTTCTGTGGCGGGGCGAGCTAACTATGGCTACACCTTC. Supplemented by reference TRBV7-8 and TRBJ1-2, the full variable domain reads GAGVSQSPRYKVAKRGQDVALRCDPISGHVSLFWYQQALGQGPEFLTYFQNEAQLDKSGLPSDRFFAERPEGSVSTLKIQRTQQEDSAVYLCASSLASVAGRANYGYTFGSGTRLTVV.

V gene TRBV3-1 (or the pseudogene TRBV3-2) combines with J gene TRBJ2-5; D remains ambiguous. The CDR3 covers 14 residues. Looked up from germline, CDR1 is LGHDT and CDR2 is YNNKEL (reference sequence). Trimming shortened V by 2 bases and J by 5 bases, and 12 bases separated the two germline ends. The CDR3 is CASSQSQRVETQYF. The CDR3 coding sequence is TGTGCCAGCAGCCAATCCCAACGGGTCGAGACCCAGTACTTC.

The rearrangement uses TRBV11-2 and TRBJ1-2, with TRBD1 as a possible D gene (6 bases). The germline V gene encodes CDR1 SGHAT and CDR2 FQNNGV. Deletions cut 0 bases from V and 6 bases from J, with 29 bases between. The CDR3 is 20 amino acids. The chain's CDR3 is CASSLDRRVWGGGSRDGYTF. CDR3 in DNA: TGTGCCAGCAGCTTAGATCGTAGAGTGTGGGGGGGCGGATCACGCGATGGCTACACCTTC.

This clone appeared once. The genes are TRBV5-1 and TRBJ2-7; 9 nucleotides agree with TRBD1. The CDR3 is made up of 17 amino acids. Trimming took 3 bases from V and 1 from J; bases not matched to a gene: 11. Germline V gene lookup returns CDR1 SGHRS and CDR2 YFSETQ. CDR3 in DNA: TGCGCCAGCAGCTCCCGCCCCCCCGGGACAGGGTCCTACGAGCAGTACTTC. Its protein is CASSSRPPGTGSYEQYF. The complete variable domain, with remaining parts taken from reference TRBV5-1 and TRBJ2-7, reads KAGVTQTPRYLIKTRGQQVTLSCSPISGHRSVSWYQQTPGQGLQFLFEYFSETQRNKGNFPGRFSGRQFSNSRSEMNVSTLELGDSALYLCASSSRPPGTGSYEQYFGPGTRLTVT.

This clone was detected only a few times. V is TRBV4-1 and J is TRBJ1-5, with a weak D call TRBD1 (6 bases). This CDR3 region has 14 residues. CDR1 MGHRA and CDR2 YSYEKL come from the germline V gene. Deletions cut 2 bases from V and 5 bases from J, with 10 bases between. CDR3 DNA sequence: TGCGCCAGCAGCCAACGGGCAGGGGATCAGCCCCAGCATTTT. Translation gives CASSQRAGDQPQHF.